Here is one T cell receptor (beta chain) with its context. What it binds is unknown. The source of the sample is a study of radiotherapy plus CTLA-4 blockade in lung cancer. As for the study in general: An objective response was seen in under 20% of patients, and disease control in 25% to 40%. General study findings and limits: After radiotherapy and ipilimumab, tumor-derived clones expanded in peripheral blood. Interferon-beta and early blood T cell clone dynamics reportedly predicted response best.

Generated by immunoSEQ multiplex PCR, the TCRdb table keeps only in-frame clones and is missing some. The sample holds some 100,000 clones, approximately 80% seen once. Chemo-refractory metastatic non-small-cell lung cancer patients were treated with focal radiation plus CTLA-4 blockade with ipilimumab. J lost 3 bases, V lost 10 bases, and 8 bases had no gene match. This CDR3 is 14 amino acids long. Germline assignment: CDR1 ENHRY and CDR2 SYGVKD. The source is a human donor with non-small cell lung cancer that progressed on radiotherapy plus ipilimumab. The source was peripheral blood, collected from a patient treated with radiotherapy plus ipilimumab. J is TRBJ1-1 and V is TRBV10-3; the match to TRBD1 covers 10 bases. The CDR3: CATDRGLSDTEAFF. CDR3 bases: TGTGCCACCGACAGGGGGCTATCGGACACTGAAGCTTTCTTT.